A selection of T cell receptor beta chains follows, all from one sample in a study of blood T cell repertoires in COVID-19. Sequencing used immunoSEQ multiplex PCR; TCRdb keeps in-frame clones, though not all of them. The sample shows 200,000 to 250,000 clones, about 90% of them seen only once. Specimen: peripheral blood. Source of these receptors: a woman aged 60-75 years with acute or convalescent COVID-19. Each CDR3 is given with its conserved first and last residue. The order of the fields is CDR3 DNA, CDR3 protein, V gene, J gene, clone size, D gene. The D gene is left open where the match is weak. Rows may omit the clone size; those that give it use once, few, many or a size class.

cdr3_nt: TGCAGCGTTGTCGGGACTAACACAGATACGCAGTATTTT
cdr3_aa: CSVVGTNTDTQYF
v_call: TRBV29-1
j_call: TRBJ2-3
clone_size: .
d_call: TRBD2

cdr3_nt: TGTGCCAGCAGCACCCGGGACAGGGGGCCGTCGGACACTGAAGCTTTCTTT
cdr3_aa: CASSTRDRGPSDTEAFF
v_call: TRBV28
j_call: TRBJ1-1
clone_size: .
d_call: TRBD1

cdr3_nt: TGTGCCAGCAGCCCGCGGACAGGAGCCAAAAACATTCAGTACTTC
cdr3_aa: CASSPRTGAKNIQYF
v_call: TRBV5-4
j_call: TRBJ2-4
clone_size: .
d_call: TRBD1

cdr3_nt: TGTGCCAGCTCACCCTATACGAACACTGAAGCTTTCTTT
cdr3_aa: CASSPYTNTEAFF
v_call: TRBV18
j_call: TRBJ1-1
clone_size: once
d_call: .

cdr3_nt: TGTGCCAGCTCACCCGCTATAGCGGGGGGAGACAATGAGCAGTTCTTC
cdr3_aa: CASSPAIAGGDNEQFF
v_call: TRBV18
j_call: TRBJ2-1
clone_size: .
d_call: TRBD2

cdr3_nt: TGTGCCAGCAGAGAAGGGACAGGGAAAATGGTCGAGCAGTACTTC
cdr3_aa: CASREGTGKMVEQYF
v_call: TRBV28
j_call: TRBJ2-7
clone_size: .
d_call: TRBD1

cdr3_nt: TGTGCCAGTAGTGTCCGGGCCCCAGGGGTCCAGCCCCAGCATTTT
cdr3_aa: CASSVRAPGVQPQHF
v_call: TRBV19
j_call: TRBJ1-5
clone_size: .
d_call: .

cdr3_nt: TGTGCCAGCAGCCGGACAGGGAGGTACGAGCAGTACTTC
cdr3_aa: CASSRTGRYEQYF
v_call: TRBV5-4
j_call: TRBJ2-7
clone_size: .
d_call: TRBD1

cdr3_nt: TGTGCCAGCAGTGAGTATGGGGGCACCTCACCTCGGCCCCAGCATTTT
cdr3_aa: CASSEYGGTSPRPQHF
v_call: TRBV6-1
j_call: TRBJ1-5
clone_size: .
d_call: .

cdr3_nt: TGCGCCAGCAGCCAAAGGGGCGGGACAGTTGAAGCTTTCTTT
cdr3_aa: CASSQRGGTVEAFF
v_call: TRBV4-1
j_call: TRBJ1-1
clone_size: .
d_call: TRBD1

cdr3_nt: TGTGCCAGCAGCCTCCTCAGCGGAGATACGCAGTATTTT
cdr3_aa: CASSLLSGDTQYF
v_call: TRBV6-5
j_call: TRBJ2-3
clone_size: .
d_call: .

cdr3_nt: TGTGCCAGCAGCCGGGGGAACTGGGGCACTGAAGCTTTCTTT
cdr3_aa: CASSRGNWGTEAFF
v_call: TRBV21-1
j_call: TRBJ1-1
clone_size: .
d_call: .

cdr3_nt: TGTGCCAGCAGTTTCGAGGGAGAAAGAGATACGCAGTATTTT
cdr3_aa: CASSFEGERDTQYF
v_call: TRBV27
j_call: TRBJ2-3
clone_size: .
d_call: .

cdr3_nt: TGCGCCAGCAGCTACCTTTCCGGGACAGGTGGCAACGAGCAGTACTTC
cdr3_aa: CASSYLSGTGGNEQYF
v_call: TRBV5-1
j_call: TRBJ2-7
clone_size: .
d_call: TRBD1

cdr3_nt: TGTGCCAGCAGCTTAGGGACTATCGCTGAGCAGTTCTTC
cdr3_aa: CASSLGTIAEQFF
v_call: TRBV11-3
j_call: TRBJ2-1
clone_size: .
d_call: .

cdr3_nt: TGTGCCAGCAGCCGAGTGGATACCGGGACAGGGAGGGAGACCCAGTACTTC
cdr3_aa: CASSRVDTGTGRETQYF
v_call: TRBV11-2
j_call: TRBJ2-5
clone_size: .
d_call: TRBD1

cdr3_nt: TGTGCCAGCAGCCAAGATAGGCGGACAGTAGAAGCTTTCTTT
cdr3_aa: CASSQDRRTVEAFF
v_call: TRBV4-2
j_call: TRBJ1-1
clone_size: .
d_call: .

cdr3_nt: TGTGCCAGTAGTATCGCGGGACTCACCTACGAGCAGTACTTC
cdr3_aa: CASSIAGLTYEQYF
v_call: TRBV19
j_call: TRBJ2-7
clone_size: once
d_call: .

cdr3_nt: TGTGCCAGCAGCGTAGCAGGCGGAAACACCATATATTTT
cdr3_aa: CASSVAGGNTIYF
v_call: TRBV9
j_call: TRBJ1-3
clone_size: .
d_call: .

cdr3_nt: TGTGCCAGCAGCATAGGGACTAGCGTCTACGAGCAGTACTTC
cdr3_aa: CASSIGTSVYEQYF
v_call: TRBV11-2
j_call: TRBJ2-7
clone_size: .
d_call: TRBD2

cdr3_nt: TGTGCCTGGAGTGTAGGAGCGGCTTACTACGAGCAGTACTTC
cdr3_aa: CAWSVGAAYYEQYF
v_call: TRBV30
j_call: TRBJ2-7
clone_size: .
d_call: .

cdr3_nt: TGTGCCAGCATGGACAGGGCCGATGAAAAACTGTTTTTT
cdr3_aa: CASMDRADEKLFF
v_call: TRBV5-5
j_call: TRBJ1-4
clone_size: .
d_call: TRBD1

cdr3_nt: TGTGCCAGCAGTGACTGGAACACTGAAGCTTTCTTT
cdr3_aa: CASSDWNTEAFF
v_call: TRBV12-3/TRBV12-4
j_call: TRBJ1-1
clone_size: .
d_call: .

cdr3_nt: TGTGCCAGCAGGGGACAGCCCGGGGAGCTGTTTTTT
cdr3_aa: CASRGQPGELFF
v_call: TRBV12-3/TRBV12-4
j_call: TRBJ2-2
clone_size: .
d_call: TRBD1

cdr3_nt: TGTGCCAGCAGCCCGTGGGAGACAGATACGCAGTATTTT
cdr3_aa: CASSPWETDTQYF
v_call: TRBV14
j_call: TRBJ2-3
clone_size: .
d_call: .

cdr3_nt: TGCAGTGCTAGTTGGTTGGGGTCGACTAGCGGGGGCACAGATACGCAGTATTTT
cdr3_aa: CSASWLGSTSGGTDTQYF
v_call: TRBV20-1
j_call: TRBJ2-3
clone_size: .
d_call: TRBD2

cdr3_nt: TGTGCCAGTAGTATCGGGCCGGGAAGGCAGGGGGCTGAAGCTTTCTTT
cdr3_aa: CASSIGPGRQGAEAFF
v_call: TRBV19
j_call: TRBJ1-1
clone_size: .
d_call: TRBD1

cdr3_nt: TGTGCCAGCAGCCGGGACAGGGGAATTGGATCTGGAAACACCATATATTTT
cdr3_aa: CASSRDRGIGSGNTIYF
v_call: TRBV14
j_call: TRBJ1-3
clone_size: .
d_call: TRBD1

cdr3_nt: TGTGCCAGCAGCCCGGGGACTAGCGGGAACTACGAGCAGTACTTC
cdr3_aa: CASSPGTSGNYEQYF
v_call: TRBV6-2/TRBV6-3
j_call: TRBJ2-7
clone_size: .
d_call: TRBD2

cdr3_nt: TGTGCCAGCAGCCGGTGGCAGGGGGCGGAGGATCAGCCCCAGCATTTT
cdr3_aa: CASSRWQGAEDQPQHF
v_call: TRBV4-2
j_call: TRBJ1-5
clone_size: .
d_call: TRBD1

cdr3_nt: TGTGCCAGCAGCCCTCCCCCGGGGAAGTCACCCTACGAGCAGTACTTC
cdr3_aa: CASSPPPGKSPYEQYF
v_call: TRBV9
j_call: TRBJ2-7
clone_size: .
d_call: .

cdr3_nt: TGTGCCAGTAGTGGGACAGGGGGTCAGCCCCAGCATTTT
cdr3_aa: CASSGTGGQPQHF
v_call: TRBV19
j_call: TRBJ1-5
clone_size: .
d_call: TRBD1

cdr3_nt: TGCGCCAGCAGCAGACAGGGTTTGGGAAACACCATATATTTT
cdr3_aa: CASSRQGLGNTIYF
v_call: TRBV5-1
j_call: TRBJ1-3
clone_size: .
d_call: TRBD1

cdr3_nt: TGTGCCAGCAGTTACCCGAGACTTAATGAAAAACTGTTTTTT
cdr3_aa: CASSYPRLNEKLFF
v_call: TRBV6-6
j_call: TRBJ1-4
clone_size: .
d_call: .

cdr3_nt: TGTGCCAGCAGCCAAGAAACAGGGAGATGGTATGAGCAGTTCTTC
cdr3_aa: CASSQETGRWYEQFF
v_call: TRBV14
j_call: TRBJ2-1
clone_size: .
d_call: .

cdr3_nt: TGTGCCAGCAGCGGGCCCGGGCAGGAGGAATATCGAGCTTTCTTT
cdr3_aa: CASSGPGQEEYRAFF
v_call: TRBV28
j_call: TRBJ1-1
clone_size: once
d_call: .

cdr3_nt: TGTGCCAGCAGCCATCAACACGTTGTCTCTGGAAACACCATATATTTT
cdr3_aa: CASSHQHVVSGNTIYF
v_call: TRBV14
j_call: TRBJ1-3
clone_size: .
d_call: .

cdr3_nt: TGTGCCAGCAGTCTCCGGGCAGGGGACAATCAGCCCCAGCATTTT
cdr3_aa: CASSLRAGDNQPQHF
v_call: TRBV6-5
j_call: TRBJ1-5
clone_size: .
d_call: .

cdr3_nt: TGTGCCAGCAGCAAAGGGCACAGGGACGGGTATGGCTACACCTTC
cdr3_aa: CASSKGHRDGYGYTF
v_call: TRBV21-1
j_call: TRBJ1-2
clone_size: .
d_call: .

cdr3_nt: TGTGCCAGTAGTCAGACCGGGACTAGCGGGAGAAATGAGCAGTTCTTC
cdr3_aa: CASSQTGTSGRNEQFF
v_call: TRBV19
j_call: TRBJ2-1
clone_size: .
d_call: TRBD2

cdr3_nt: TGTGCCAGCAGCGTAGGGACAGCTTCAACTGAAGCTTTCTTT
cdr3_aa: CASSVGTASTEAFF
v_call: TRBV9
j_call: TRBJ1-1
clone_size: .
d_call: .

cdr3_nt: TGTGCCAGCAGGAGAGAGACTCTGGGCAATCAGCCCCAGCATTTT
cdr3_aa: CASRRETLGNQPQHF
v_call: TRBV2
j_call: TRBJ1-5
clone_size: few
d_call: .

cdr3_nt: TGTGCCAGCAGCCAAGCCATTACAGGGGGGTTCGATGGCTACACCTTC
cdr3_aa: CASSQAITGGFDGYTF
v_call: TRBV4-2
j_call: TRBJ1-2
clone_size: .
d_call: TRBD1

cdr3_nt: TGTGCCAGCAGGCAGAGGGGACAGGGGACAGAGACCCAGTACTTC
cdr3_aa: CASRQRGQGTETQYF
v_call: TRBV3-1/TRBV3-2
j_call: TRBJ2-5
clone_size: .
d_call: TRBD1

cdr3_nt: TGCAGCGTTGACTCAGATACGCAGTATTTT
cdr3_aa: CSVDSDTQYF
v_call: TRBV29-1
j_call: TRBJ2-3
clone_size: .
d_call: .

cdr3_nt: TGCAGCGTTGAGGGGGAGGGGGACAGGGCCTACAATGAGCAGTTCTTC
cdr3_aa: CSVEGEGDRAYNEQFF
v_call: TRBV29-1
j_call: TRBJ2-1
clone_size: .
d_call: TRBD1

cdr3_nt: TGTGCCAGCAGTTACGGCCAGGGGTCTCAGCCCCAGCATTTT
cdr3_aa: CASSYGQGSQPQHF
v_call: TRBV6-5
j_call: TRBJ1-5
clone_size: .
d_call: .

cdr3_nt: TGCGCCAGCAGCCAAGTACAGGGGGCCGTTGGCTACACCTTC
cdr3_aa: CASSQVQGAVGYTF
v_call: TRBV4-1
j_call: TRBJ1-2
clone_size: .
d_call: TRBD1

cdr3_nt: TGCGCCAGCAGCTTGTACGGGACTACTGACACCGGGGAGCTGTTTTTT
cdr3_aa: CASSLYGTTDTGELFF
v_call: TRBV5-1
j_call: TRBJ2-2
clone_size: .
d_call: TRBD2

cdr3_nt: TGTGCCACGTTCGATGCAGGGGGCCGGTATGGCTACACCTTC
cdr3_aa: CATFDAGGRYGYTF
v_call: TRBV28
j_call: TRBJ1-2
clone_size: .
d_call: TRBD1

cdr3_nt: TGTGCCAGCAGCTTAGGCTCTGGGCCGAGCTCCTACGAGCAGTACTTC
cdr3_aa: CASSLGSGPSSYEQYF
v_call: TRBV7-8
j_call: TRBJ2-7
clone_size: .
d_call: .

cdr3_nt: TGTGCCAGCTCACCTGCCCGGGTGGGTGGACTAACTAACACTGAAGCTTTCTTT
cdr3_aa: CASSPARVGGLTNTEAFF
v_call: TRBV18
j_call: TRBJ1-1
clone_size: .
d_call: .